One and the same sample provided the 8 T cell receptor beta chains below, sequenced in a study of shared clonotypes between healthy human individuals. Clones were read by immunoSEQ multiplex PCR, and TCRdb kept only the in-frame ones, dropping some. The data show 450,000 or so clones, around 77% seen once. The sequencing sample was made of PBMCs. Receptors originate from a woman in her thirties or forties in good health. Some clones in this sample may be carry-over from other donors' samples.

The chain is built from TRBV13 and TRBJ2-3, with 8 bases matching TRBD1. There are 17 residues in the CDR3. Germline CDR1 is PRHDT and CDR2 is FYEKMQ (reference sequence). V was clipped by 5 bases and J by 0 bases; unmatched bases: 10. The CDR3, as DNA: TGTGCCAGCAGCGCAACAGGGGGTCCGTTTAGCACAGATACGCAGTATTTT. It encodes CASSATGGPFSTDTQYF.

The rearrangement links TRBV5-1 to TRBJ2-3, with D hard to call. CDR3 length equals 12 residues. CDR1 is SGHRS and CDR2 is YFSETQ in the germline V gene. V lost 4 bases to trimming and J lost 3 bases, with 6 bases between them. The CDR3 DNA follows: TGCGCCAGCAGCCTCTGGACAGATACGCAGTATTTT. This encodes CASSLWTDTQYF.

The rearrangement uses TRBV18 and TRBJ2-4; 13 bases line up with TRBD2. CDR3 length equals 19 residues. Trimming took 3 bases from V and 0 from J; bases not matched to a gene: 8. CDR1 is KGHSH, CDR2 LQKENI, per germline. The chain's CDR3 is CASSPVTSGRSLAKNIQYF. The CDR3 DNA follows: TGTGCCAGCTCACCGGTGACTAGCGGGAGGTCCTTAGCCAAAAACATTCAGTACTTC.

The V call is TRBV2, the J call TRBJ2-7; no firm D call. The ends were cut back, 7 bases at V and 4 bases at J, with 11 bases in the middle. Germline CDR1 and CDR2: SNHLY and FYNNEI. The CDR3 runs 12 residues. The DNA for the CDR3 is TGTGCCAGCACGGGCGGAAGGTACGAGCAGTACTTC. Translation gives CASTGGRYEQYF.

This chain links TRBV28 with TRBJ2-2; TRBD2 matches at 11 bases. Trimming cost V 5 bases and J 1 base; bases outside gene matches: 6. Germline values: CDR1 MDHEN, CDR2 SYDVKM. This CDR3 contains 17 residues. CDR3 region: CASSDPGLAGNTGELFF. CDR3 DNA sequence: TGTGCCAGCAGTGACCCCGGACTAGCGGGGAACACCGGGGAGCTGTTTTTT.

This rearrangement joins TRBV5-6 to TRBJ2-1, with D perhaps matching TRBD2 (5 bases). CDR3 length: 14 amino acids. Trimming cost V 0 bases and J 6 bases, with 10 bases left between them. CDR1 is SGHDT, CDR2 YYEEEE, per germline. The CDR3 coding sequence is TGTGCCAGCAGCTTGGCCTCCGGGGTCAATGAGCAGTTCTTC. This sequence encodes CASSLASGVNEQFF.

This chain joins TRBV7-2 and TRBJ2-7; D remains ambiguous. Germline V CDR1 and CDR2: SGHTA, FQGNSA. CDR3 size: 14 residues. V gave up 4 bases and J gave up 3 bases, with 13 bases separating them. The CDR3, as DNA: TGTGCCAGCAGCTATCACCCCGGCCGCTACGAGCAGTACTTC. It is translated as CASSYHPGRYEQYF.

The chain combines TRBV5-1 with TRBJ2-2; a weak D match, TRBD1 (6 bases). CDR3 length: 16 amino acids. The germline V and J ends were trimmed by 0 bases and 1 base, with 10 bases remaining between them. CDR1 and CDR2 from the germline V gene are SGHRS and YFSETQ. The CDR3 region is CASSLEGGQNTGELFF. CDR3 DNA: TGCGCCAGCAGCTTGGAAGGGGGACAGAACACCGGGGAGCTGTTTTTT.